A single sample gave rise to the 18 T cell receptor beta chains below, sequenced in a study of T cells after yellow fever vaccination. TCRdb reprocessed the 5' RACE reads with MiXCR, giving one entry per CDR3 protein. The sample includes some 560,000 distinct CDR3 sequences, less than 20% of them seen just once. Sequencing used PBMCs, obtained 15 days after the yellow fever booster vaccination. Receptor source: a man aged 30 to 45 who received the YFV17D yellow fever vaccine.

This clonotype was found a few times. V gene TRBV27 combines with J gene TRBJ2-7; 7 positions agree with TRBD1. The CDR3 is 17 amino acids. The germline V gene encodes CDR1 MNHEY and CDR2 SMNVEV (reference sequence). V lost 2 bases and J lost 1; bases outside the gene matches: 11. CDR3: CASSLRTDRDRSYEQYF. The CDR3 DNA reads as TGTGCCAGCAGTTTACGCACAGACAGGGATCGGTCCTACGAGCAGTACTTC.

The chain recombines TRBV6-5 with TRBJ2-5; 8 bases are a match to TRBD2. The CDR3 totals 16 residues. Germline CDR1 MNHEY, CDR2 SVGAGI. Losses at the gene ends were 0 bases for V and 1 base for J; bases not matched to a gene: 4. This CDR3 is CASSYSLAETQETQYF. CDR3 sequence (DNA): TGTGCCAGCAGTTACTCACTAGCGGAGACCCAAGAGACCCAGTACTTC.

This clonotype occurred a few times. The chain couples TRBV29-1 to TRBJ2-3, with a possible D match to TRBD1 (5 bases). Germline lookup yields CDR1 SQVTM and CDR2 ANQGSEA. The V gene lost 5 bases and the J gene lost 5 bases, with 14 bases spanning the gap. The CDR3 covers 13 residues. The CDR3 is CSVSPAGQDTQYF. The CDR3 DNA reads as TGCAGCGTTTCCCCCGCAGGGCAAGATACGCAGTATTTT.

V gene TRBV12-3 or TRBV12-4 combines with J gene TRBJ1-1; the D is unclear. The CDR3 has 13 amino acids. The V end lost 8 bases, the J end lost 5 bases, and 15 bases lay between the germline ends. The CDR3 DNA is TGTGCCAGCCAACGAAATAGAAGGACTGAAGCTTTCTTT. Amino acid sequence: CASQRNRRTEAFF.

This clonotype was seen more than once but under ten times. The chain links TRBV6-2 or TRBV6-3 to TRBJ2-2; the D call may be TRBD1 or TRBD2 (6 bases each). This CDR3 has 14 amino acids. V lost 7 bases and J lost 3, with 12 bases in between. Germline CDR1 is MNHEY and CDR2 is SVGEGT. This chain's CDR3 is CASIQGTYTGELFF. The CDR3 coding sequence is TGTGCCAGCATCCAGGGGACTTACACCGGGGAGCTGTTTTTT.

This clonotype has a handful of counts. In nucleotides, the CDR3 is TGCGCCAGCAGCCAAGGGGGCGGGCTGAGCTCCTACGAGCAGTACTTC. Translation gives CASSQGGGLSSYEQYF. The chain uses TRBV4-3 and TRBJ2-7; D assignment may be TRBD1 or TRBD2 (5 bases each). The CDR3 is made up of 16 amino acids. Germline V CDR1 and CDR2: LGHNA, YSLEER. V lost 1 base, J lost 0 bases, and 13 bases lay in between.

The chain is built from TRBV18 and TRBJ1-3, with D possibly being TRBD1 (5 bases). Between the trimmed V and J ends, which lost 6 bases and 7 bases, there was a span of 16 bases. This CDR3 spans 14 amino acids. The V gene's germline CDR1 is KGHSH and CDR2 LQKENI. The CDR3 protein is CASSHEAWDNTIYF. CDR3 sequence (DNA): TGTGCCAGCTCTCATGAGGCTTGGGACAACACCATATATTTT.

V and J are TRBV29-1 and TRBJ2-2; D may be TRBD1 (5 bases). The CDR3 is made up of 13 amino acids. V was clipped by 1 base and J by 6 bases, with 9 bases between them. The germline gives CDR1 SQVTM, CDR2 ANQGSEA. CDR3 sequence: CSVEVTGSGELFF. The CDR3 DNA is TGCAGCGTTGAAGTTACAGGCTCCGGGGAGCTGTTTTTT.

The V call is TRBV12-3 or TRBV12-4, the J call TRBJ2-2, with D perhaps TRBD1 or TRBD2 (5 bases each). The CDR3 extends over 17 amino acids. V lost 3 bases and J lost 4, with 18 bases in between. The CDR3 region has the DNA TGTGCCAGCAGTTTTAAGGGGACCCATACGGGCACCGGGGAGCTGTTTTTT. This encodes CASSFKGTHTGTGELFF.

The J gene is TRBJ2-5, the V gene TRBV4-1, with a possible D match to TRBD2 (7 bases). The CDR3 contains 18 residues. Germline CDR1 reads MGHRA; CDR2 reads YSYEKL. V lost 1 base, J lost 7 bases, and 25 bases lay in between. CDR3 region: CASSQVRRGGSPMGTQYF. CDR3 nucleotides: TGCGCCAGCAGCCAAGTTCGAAGGGGGGGATCCCCCATGGGGACCCAGTACTTC.

The table lists this clonotype with a few counts. The chain is built from TRBV7-2 and TRBJ1-1; no reliable D call. Trimming shortened V by 1 base and J by 3 bases, and 9 bases separated the two germline ends. The CDR3 is made up of 14 amino acids. From germline, CDR1 is SGHTA and CDR2 FQGNSA. CDR3 in amino acids: CASSLESAYTEAFF. DNA of the CDR3: TGTGCCAGCAGCTTAGAATCTGCTTACACTGAAGCTTTCTTT.

The CDR3 DNA sequence: TGTGCCAGCAGTGTTTACGGGTCCTACAATGAGCAGTTCTTC. Translated, it gives CASSVYGSYNEQFF. The J gene is TRBJ2-1, the V gene TRBV6-2 or TRBV6-3, with no clear D. This CDR3 region has 14 residues. Germline V lookup: CDR1 MNHEY, CDR2 SVGEGT. With 5 bases removed from V and 1 base from J, the gap between germline ends came to 9 bases.

The sample holds a few counts of this clonotype. V usage is TRBV6-6 and J usage is TRBJ2-1; 8 bases line up with TRBD1. V lost 6 bases and J lost 4; bases outside the gene matches: 2. Germline V gene lookup returns CDR1 MNHNY and CDR2 SVGAGI (reference sequence). CDR3 length: 13 amino acids. The CDR3 DNA reads TGTGCCAGCAGGACAGGGGTTTACAATGAGCAGTTCTTC. Protein product: CASRTGVYNEQFF.

This chain connects TRBV20-1 to TRBJ1-4, with D possibly being TRBD1 (6 bases). CDR1 DFQATT and CDR2 SNEGSKA come from the germline V gene (reference sequence). This CDR3 has 13 residues. The V end was cut by 5 bases, the J end by 2 bases, with 9 bases between. CDR3 residues: CSAGDTTNEKLFF. The CDR3 nucleotides read TGCAGTGCTGGGGACACTACTAATGAAAAACTGTTTTTT.

The CDR3 sequence is CASSPRSGRVYNEQFF. In nucleotides, the CDR3 is TGCGCCAGCAGCCCCCGATCGGGGCGGGTATACAATGAGCAGTTCTTC. J is TRBJ2-1 and V is TRBV5-1; D possibly matches TRBD1 or TRBD2 (5 bases each). Between the trimmed V and J ends, which lost 4 bases and 4 bases, there was a span of 18 bases. CDR1 and CDR2 (germline): SGHRS, YFSETQ. The CDR3 loop spans 16 amino acids.

This clonotype has a count of ten or more. CDR3 bases: TGTGCCAGCAGTCCTGGGACAGGGCTCACGGGGGAAAAACTGTTTTTT. Protein sequence: CASSPGTGLTGEKLFF. This rearrangement joins TRBV12-3 or TRBV12-4 to TRBJ1-4; TRBD1 agrees at 9 bases. The V gene end was trimmed by 5 bases and the J gene end by 8 bases; junction bases not matched to a gene: 12. The CDR3 loop spans 16 amino acids.

This sequence joins TRBV6-5 and TRBJ2-2; 9 bases map to TRBD1. This CDR3 contains 16 residues. The germline V gene has CDR1 MNHEY and CDR2 SVGAGI. The V and J ends lost 3 bases and 5 bases, in that order; junction bases with no gene match: 7. CDR3 residues: CASSYAGQGWTGELFF. In DNA form, the CDR3 reads TGTGCCAGCAGTTATGCGGGACAGGGATGGACCGGGGAGCTGTTTTTT.

The chain recombines TRBV9 with TRBJ2-4, with 8 bases fitting TRBD2. Trimming removed 2 bases from V and 8 bases from J; junction bases left unmatched: 9. The germline V gene encodes CDR1 SGDLS and CDR2 YYNGEE. This CDR3 has 15 residues. DNA of the CDR3: TGTGCCAGCAGCGTTACAGCGGGAGCGGGAGACATTCAGTACTTC. It encodes CASSVTAGAGDIQYF.